These 11 T cell receptor beta chains were sequenced from one sample in a study. TCRdb processed the RT-PCR reads anew with MiXCR; each CDR3 protein has one entry. The sample includes more than 550,000 distinct CDR3 sequences, more than 13% of them seen just once. Sequenced sample: memory CD4+ T cells from blood. These receptors were collected from a female donor in good health, serving as a healthy control.

J is TRBJ2-5 and V is TRBV9; D is possibly TRBD2 (5 bases). V was shortened by 4 bases and J by 1 base, with 14 bases between the two germline ends. The CDR3 covers 15 residues. Per germline, CDR1 SGDLS and CDR2 YYNGEE. CDR3 residues: CASSRTSGFQETQYF. DNA of the CDR3: TGTGCCAGCAGCCGGACTTCGGGGTTCCAAGAGACCCAGTACTTC.

The genes are TRBV19 and TRBJ2-1, with D possibly being TRBD2 (6 bases). Germline values: CDR1 LNHDA, CDR2 SQIVND (reference sequence). The CDR3 is 17 amino acids. V lost 0 bases to trimming and J lost 4 bases, with 16 bases between them. The CDR3 sequence: CASSIDLGLAQYNEQFF. The CDR3 DNA follows: TGTGCCAGTAGTATAGATTTGGGGCTAGCGCAGTACAATGAGCAGTTCTTC.

This clonotype was found many times. The CDR3 DNA reads as TGCAGTGCTAGTCCCCGGGACAGGGAACACTATGGCTACACCTTC. It translates to CSASPRDREHYGYTF. The chain combines TRBV20-1 with TRBJ1-2, with TRBD1 matching 9 bases. CDR1 and CDR2 (germline): DFQATT, SNEGSKA (reference sequence). With 3 bases clipped from V and 3 bases from J, the junction kept 8 bases outside the gene matches. CDR3 size: 15 residues.

This clonotype was detected many times. The chain joins TRBV9 to TRBJ2-5; D ambiguous. The germline CDR1 and CDR2 sequences are SGDLS and YYNGEE. CDR3 length: 16 amino acids. Between the trimmed V and J ends, which lost 0 bases and 0 bases, there was a span of 12 bases. In DNA form, the CDR3 reads TGTGCCAGCAGCGTAGGCTCCTGGACGAACCAAGAGACCCAGTACTTC. Amino acids: CASSVGSWTNQETQYF.

The chain recombines TRBV11-2 with TRBJ2-6; 8 positions agree with TRBD2. V lost 11 bases and J lost 3; bases outside the gene matches: 9. Germline values: CDR1 SGHAT, CDR2 FQNNGV. The CDR3 contains 15 residues. In nucleotides, the CDR3 is TGTGCCTCCGCTAGCGGGCTAAATGGGGCCAACGTCCTGACTTTC. Its translation: CASASGLNGANVLTF.

The chain uses TRBV7-9 and TRBJ1-5; D possibly corresponds to TRBD1 (5 bases). The V end was cut by 1 base, the J end by 9 bases, with 13 bases between. The germline gives CDR1 SEHNR, CDR2 FQNEAQ (reference sequence). The CDR3 contains 14 residues. The CDR3 nucleotides are TGTGCCAGCAGCTTAGGGGCAACGGGGGTGCCCCAGCATTTT. Its translation: CASSLGATGVPQHF.

Worth noting for this clonotype: This sequence may be a read error, since a much larger clone differs from it by one base. This chain connects TRBV9 to TRBJ2-7, with 9 positions matching TRBD2. CDR3 length equals 14 residues. Germline lookup yields CDR1 SGDLS and CDR2 YYNGEE. In DNA, the CDR3 is TGTGCCAGCAGCGTAGTCCCGACTAGCGGCGAGCAGTGCTTC. Encoded protein: CASSVVPTSGEQCF.

This clonotype was picked up many times. V is TRBV6-6 and J is TRBJ1-1; 11 positions agree with TRBD1. This CDR3 is built from 16 residues. In germline, CDR1 is MNHNY, CDR2 SVGAGI (reference sequence). V was pared by 8 bases and J by 6 bases, with 14 bases of the junction left unmatched. CDR3 in DNA: TGTGCCAGCTCAATCCAGCCCGGGACAGGGGGGTCTGAAGCTTTCTTT. It yields the protein CASSIQPGTGGSEAFF.

This clonotype was seen only a few times. This chain links TRBV5-1 with TRBJ2-1, with D possibly matching TRBD1 (6 bases). The germline V gene encodes CDR1 SGHRS and CDR2 YFSETQ. The CDR3 extends over 15 amino acids. Deletions cut 4 bases from V and 2 bases from J, with 13 bases between. CDR3 nucleotides: TGCGCCAGCAGCCTGGAGAGGACAGCCTACAATGAGCAGTTCTTC. Protein sequence: CASSLERTAYNEQFF.

The gene calls are TRBV4-3 and TRBJ1-4; no clear D gene. This CDR3 has 16 amino acids. Germline V gives CDR1 LGHNA, CDR2 YSLEER. V was pared by 4 bases and J by 5 bases, with 17 bases between. This chain's CDR3 is CASSLGVGRQNEKLFF. The CDR3 DNA reads TGCGCCAGCAGCCTCGGGGTCGGACGGCAGAATGAAAAACTGTTTTTT.

This clonotype was found many times. CDR3 amino acids: CSAVGQGDYNEQFF. CDR3 coding DNA: TGCAGTGCAGTCGGACAGGGAGACTACAATGAGCAGTTCTTC. This chain links TRBV20-1 with TRBJ2-1, with 8 bases that match TRBD1. The CDR3 loop spans 14 amino acids. Trimming took 6 bases from V and 3 from J; bases not matched to a gene: 7. Germline assignment: CDR1 DFQATT and CDR2 SNEGSKA (reference sequence).